This T cell receptor (beta chain) was recorded in a study of blood T cells in healthy people across ages. This clonotype was recorded once. Antigen: not known. Germline CDR1 is LGHNA and CDR2 is YNFKEQ. After removal of 4 bases from V and 5 bases from J, the junction contained 9 bases not matched to a gene. The CDR3 totals 15 residues. The second PCR ran about 6 to 12 cycles with a sample-barcoded 5' primer and J-beta primers. One entry per CDR3 protein results from TCRdb running MiXCR on the 5' RACE reads. The sample consists of around 820,000 distinct CDR3 sequences, roughly 25% of them appearing once. Study results and limitations: What prevented conclusive comparison of naive and antigen-experienced cells was that PBMCs were unsorted.

The same sample was also used in a study of T cells of mothers and their children.

V gene TRBV4-2 combines with J gene TRBJ1-1; 8 bases are a match to TRBD1. This TCR derives from a boy younger than 18 in good health. The sequenced material came from blood. The CDR3 here is CASSPSDRDRTEAFF. In nucleotides, the CDR3 is TGTGCCAGCAGCCCTTCGGACAGGGACAGAACTGAAGCTTTCTTT.